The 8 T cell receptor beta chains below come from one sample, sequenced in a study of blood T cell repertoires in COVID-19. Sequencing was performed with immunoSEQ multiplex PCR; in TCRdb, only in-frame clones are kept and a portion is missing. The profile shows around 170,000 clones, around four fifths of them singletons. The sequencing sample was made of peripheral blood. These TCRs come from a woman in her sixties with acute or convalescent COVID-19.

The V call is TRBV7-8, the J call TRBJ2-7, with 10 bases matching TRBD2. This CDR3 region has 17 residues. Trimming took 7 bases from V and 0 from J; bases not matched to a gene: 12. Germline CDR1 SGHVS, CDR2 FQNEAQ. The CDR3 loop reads CASTGLRTSGSSYEQYF. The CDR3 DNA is TGTGCCAGCACCGGACTGAGGACTAGCGGAAGCTCCTACGAGCAGTACTTC.

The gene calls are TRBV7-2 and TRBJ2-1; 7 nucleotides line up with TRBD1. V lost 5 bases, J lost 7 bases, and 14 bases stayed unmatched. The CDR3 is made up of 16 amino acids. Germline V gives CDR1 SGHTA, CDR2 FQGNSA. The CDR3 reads CASSPQQGFGLNEQFF. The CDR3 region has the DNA TGTGCCAGCAGCCCGCAACAGGGGTTTGGTTTGAATGAGCAGTTCTTC.

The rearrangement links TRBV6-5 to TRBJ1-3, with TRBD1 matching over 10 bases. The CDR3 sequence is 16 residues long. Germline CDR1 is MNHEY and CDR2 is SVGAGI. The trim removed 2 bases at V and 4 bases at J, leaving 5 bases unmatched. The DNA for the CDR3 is TGTGCCAGCAGTTACGGGGACAGGGGCTTGGGAAACACCATATATTTT. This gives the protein CASSYGDRGLGNTIYF.

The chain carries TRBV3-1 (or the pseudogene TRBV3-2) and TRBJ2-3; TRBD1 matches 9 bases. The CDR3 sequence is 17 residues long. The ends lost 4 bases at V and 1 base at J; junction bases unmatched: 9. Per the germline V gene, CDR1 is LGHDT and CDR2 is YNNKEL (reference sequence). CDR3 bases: TGTGCCAGCAGCCCCTACGGACAGGGGACGGGCACAGATACGCAGTATTTT. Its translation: CASSPYGQGTGTDTQYF.

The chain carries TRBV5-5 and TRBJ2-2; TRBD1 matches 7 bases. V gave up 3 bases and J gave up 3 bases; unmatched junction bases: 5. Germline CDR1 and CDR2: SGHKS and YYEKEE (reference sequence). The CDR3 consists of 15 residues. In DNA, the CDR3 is TGTGCCAGCAGCTCCACGGGACAGTACACCGGGGAGCTGTTTTTT. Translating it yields CASSSTGQYTGELFF. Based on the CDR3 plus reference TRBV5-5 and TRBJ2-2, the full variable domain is DAGVTQSPTHLIKTRGQQVTLRCSPISGHKSVSWYQQVLGQGPQFIFQYYEKEERGRGNFPDRFSARQFPNYSSELNVNALLLGDSALYLCASSSTGQYTGELFFGEGSRLTVL.

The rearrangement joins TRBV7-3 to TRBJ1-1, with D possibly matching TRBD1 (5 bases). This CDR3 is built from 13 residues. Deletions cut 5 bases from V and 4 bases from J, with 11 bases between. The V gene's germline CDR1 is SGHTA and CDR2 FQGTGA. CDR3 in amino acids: CASSPDGGTEAFF. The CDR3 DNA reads TGTGCCAGCAGCCCGGACGGGGGCACTGAAGCTTTCTTT.

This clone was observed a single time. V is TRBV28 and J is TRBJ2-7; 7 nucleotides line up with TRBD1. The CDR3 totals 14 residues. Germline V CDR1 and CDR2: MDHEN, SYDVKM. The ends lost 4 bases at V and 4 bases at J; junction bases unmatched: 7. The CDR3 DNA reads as TGTGCCAGCAGTTCTACAGGGGAAGGGTACGAGCAGTACTTC. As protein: CASSSTGEGYEQYF.

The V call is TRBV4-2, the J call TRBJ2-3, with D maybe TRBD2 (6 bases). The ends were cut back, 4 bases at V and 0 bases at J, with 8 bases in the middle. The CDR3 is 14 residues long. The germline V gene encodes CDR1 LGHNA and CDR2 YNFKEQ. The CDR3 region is CASSPGTSTDTQYF. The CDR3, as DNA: TGTGCCAGCAGCCCCGGGACTAGCACAGATACGCAGTATTTT.